This TCR beta chain was profiled in a study of naive and memory T cell subsets. The study, taken as a whole, reports: Over 95% of naive TCR sequences appeared only once after error correction, unlike memory subsets. TCR counts from RNA may reflect activation-linked expression changes. Each distinct alpha or beta sequence counts as one clonotype.

Both TRBC1 and TRBC2 were covered by a beta constant-region primer of two equimolar oligonucleotides. Ligated cDNA was amplified by four rounds of PCR with nested alpha and beta constant-region primers and SP2. One entry per CDR3 protein results from TCRdb running MiXCR on the UMI-ligation and nested PCR reads. The sample has tens of thousands of distinct CDR3 sequences; 10% to 15% are singletons. Trimming took 1 base from V and 2 from J, leaving 9 bases between them. Germline lookup yields CDR1 GTSNPN and CDR2 SVGIG (reference sequence). This CDR3 is built from 13 residues. As to this clonotype: Antigen: not known.

This clonotype was obtained from a human donor in good health. This chain joins TRBV30 and TRBJ2-7, with a possible D match to TRBD2 (7 bases). Sequenced material: effector memory CD4+ T cells from blood. Subset of the sample: effector memory, CD45RA- CD27-. The CDR3 DNA reads as TGTGCCTGGAGTGAGGGGGGGCCCTACGAGCAGTACTTC. Protein: CAWSEGGPYEQYF.